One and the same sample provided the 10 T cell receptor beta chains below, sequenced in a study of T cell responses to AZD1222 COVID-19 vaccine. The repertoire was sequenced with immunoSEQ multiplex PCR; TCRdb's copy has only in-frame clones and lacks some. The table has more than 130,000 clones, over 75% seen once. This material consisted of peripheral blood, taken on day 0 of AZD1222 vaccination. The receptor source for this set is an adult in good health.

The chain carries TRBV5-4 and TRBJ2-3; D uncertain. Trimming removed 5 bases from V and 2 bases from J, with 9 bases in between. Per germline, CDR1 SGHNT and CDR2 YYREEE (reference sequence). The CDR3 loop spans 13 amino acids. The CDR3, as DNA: TGTGCCAGCAGACCTTTTGTCACAGATACGCAGTATTTT. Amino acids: CASRPFVTDTQYF.

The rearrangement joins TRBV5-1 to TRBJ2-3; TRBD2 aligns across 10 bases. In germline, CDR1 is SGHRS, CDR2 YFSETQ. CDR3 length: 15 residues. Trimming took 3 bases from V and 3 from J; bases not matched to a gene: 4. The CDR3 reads CASSSGTSVTDTQYF. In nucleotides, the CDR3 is TGCGCCAGCAGCTCTGGGACTAGCGTGACAGATACGCAGTATTTT.

The CDR3 loop is CATSTGPYEQYF. The DNA for the CDR3 is TGTGCCACCTCGACGGGTCCCTACGAGCAGTACTTC. The V call is TRBV7-9, the J call TRBJ2-7; D gene ambiguous. The CDR3 contains 12 residues. V lost 10 bases to trimming and J lost 2 bases, with 12 bases between them. Germline-derived CDR1 and CDR2 are SEHNR and FQNEAQ (reference sequence). Full variable domain (missing parts from reference TRBV7-9 and TRBJ2-7): DTGVSQNPRHKITKRGQNVTFRCDPISEHNRLYWYRQTLGQGPEFLTYFQNEAQLEKSRLLSDRFSAERPKGSFSTLEIQRTEQGDSAMYLCATSTGPYEQYFGPGTRLTVT.

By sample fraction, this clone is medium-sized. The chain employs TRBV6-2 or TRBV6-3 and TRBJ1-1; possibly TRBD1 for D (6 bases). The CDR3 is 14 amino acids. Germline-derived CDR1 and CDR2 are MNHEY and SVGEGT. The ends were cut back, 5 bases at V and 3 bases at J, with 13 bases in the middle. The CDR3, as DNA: TGTGCCAGCAGTCCCCCGGGACAACACACTGAAGCTTTCTTT. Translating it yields CASSPPGQHTEAFF.

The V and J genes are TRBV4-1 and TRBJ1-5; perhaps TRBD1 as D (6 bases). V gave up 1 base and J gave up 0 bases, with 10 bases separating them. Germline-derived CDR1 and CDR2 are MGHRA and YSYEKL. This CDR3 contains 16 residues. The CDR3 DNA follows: TGCGCCAGCAGCCAAGTTCCAGGGGTTAGCAATCAGCCCCAGCATTTT. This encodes CASSQVPGVSNQPQHF.

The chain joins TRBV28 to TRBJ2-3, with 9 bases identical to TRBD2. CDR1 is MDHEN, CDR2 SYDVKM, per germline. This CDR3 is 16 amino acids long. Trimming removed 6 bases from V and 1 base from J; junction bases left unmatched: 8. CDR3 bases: TGTGCCAGCAGCCCTGGGGGCGGGAGGGGCACAGATACGCAGTATTTT. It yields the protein CASSPGGGRGTDTQYF.

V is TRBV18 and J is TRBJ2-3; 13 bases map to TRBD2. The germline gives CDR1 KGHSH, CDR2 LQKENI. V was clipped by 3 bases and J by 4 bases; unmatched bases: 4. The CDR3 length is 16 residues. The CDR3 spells CASSPWTSGSADTQYF. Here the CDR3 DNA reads TGTGCCAGCTCACCCTGGACTAGCGGGAGTGCAGATACGCAGTATTTT.

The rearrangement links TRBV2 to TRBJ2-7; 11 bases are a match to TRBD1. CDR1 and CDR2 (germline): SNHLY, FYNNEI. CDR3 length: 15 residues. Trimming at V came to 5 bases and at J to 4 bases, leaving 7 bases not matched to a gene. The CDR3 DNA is TGTGCCAGCAGTCCCAGGACAGGGGGCTCTTACGAGCAGTACTTC. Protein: CASSPRTGGSYEQYF. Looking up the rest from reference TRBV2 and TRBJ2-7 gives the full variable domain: EPEVTQTPSHQVTQMGQEVILRCVPISNHLYFYWYRQILGQKVEFLVSFYNNEISEKSEIFDDQFSVERPDGSNFTLKIRSTKLEDSAMYFCASSPRTGGSYEQYFGPGTRLTVT.

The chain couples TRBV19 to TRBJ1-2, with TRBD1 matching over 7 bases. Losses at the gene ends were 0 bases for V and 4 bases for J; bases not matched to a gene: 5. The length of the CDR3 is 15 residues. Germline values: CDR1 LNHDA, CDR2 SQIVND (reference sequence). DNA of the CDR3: TGTGCCAGTAGTATAGAGAGGACAGGCCTCTATGGCTACACCTTC. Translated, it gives CASSIERTGLYGYTF.

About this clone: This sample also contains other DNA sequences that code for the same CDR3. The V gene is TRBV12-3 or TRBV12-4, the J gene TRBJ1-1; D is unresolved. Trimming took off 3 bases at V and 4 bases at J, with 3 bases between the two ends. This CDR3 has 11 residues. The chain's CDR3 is CASSFSTEAFF. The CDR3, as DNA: TGTGCCAGCAGTTTCAGCACTGAAGCTTTCTTT.